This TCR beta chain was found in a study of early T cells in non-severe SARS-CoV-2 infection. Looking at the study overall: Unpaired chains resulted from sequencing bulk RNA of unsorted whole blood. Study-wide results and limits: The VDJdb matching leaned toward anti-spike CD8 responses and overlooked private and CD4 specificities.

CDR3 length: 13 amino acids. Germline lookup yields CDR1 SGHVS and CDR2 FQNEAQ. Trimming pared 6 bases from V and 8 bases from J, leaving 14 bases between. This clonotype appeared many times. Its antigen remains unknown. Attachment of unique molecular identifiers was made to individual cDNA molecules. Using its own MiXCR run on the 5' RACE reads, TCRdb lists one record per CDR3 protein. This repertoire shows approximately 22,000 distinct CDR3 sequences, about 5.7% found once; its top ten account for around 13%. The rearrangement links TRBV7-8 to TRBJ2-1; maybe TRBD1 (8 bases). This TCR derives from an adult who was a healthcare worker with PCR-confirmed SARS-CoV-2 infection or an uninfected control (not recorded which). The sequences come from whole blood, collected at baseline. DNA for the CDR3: TGTGCCAGCAGTTGGACAGGGAGGGATGAGCAGTTCTTC. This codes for CASSWTGRDEQFF. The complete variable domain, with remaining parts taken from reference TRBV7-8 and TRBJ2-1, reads GAGVSQSPRYKVAKRGQDVALRCDPISGHVSLFWYQQALGQGPEFLTYFQNEAQLDKSGLPSDRFFAERPEGSVSTLKIQRTQQEDSAVYLCASSWTGRDEQFFGPGTRLTVL.